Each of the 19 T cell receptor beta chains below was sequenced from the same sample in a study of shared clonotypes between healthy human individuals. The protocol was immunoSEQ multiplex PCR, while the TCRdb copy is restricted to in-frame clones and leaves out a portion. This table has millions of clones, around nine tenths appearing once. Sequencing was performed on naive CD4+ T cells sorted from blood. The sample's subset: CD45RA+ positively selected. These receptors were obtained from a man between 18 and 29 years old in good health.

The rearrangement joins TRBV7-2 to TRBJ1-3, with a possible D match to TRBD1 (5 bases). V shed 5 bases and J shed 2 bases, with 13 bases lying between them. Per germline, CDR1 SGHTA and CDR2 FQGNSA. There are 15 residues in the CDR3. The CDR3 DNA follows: TGTGCCAGCAGCCAAGAAAGGGGACCTGGAAACACCATATATTTT. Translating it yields CASSQERGPGNTIYF.

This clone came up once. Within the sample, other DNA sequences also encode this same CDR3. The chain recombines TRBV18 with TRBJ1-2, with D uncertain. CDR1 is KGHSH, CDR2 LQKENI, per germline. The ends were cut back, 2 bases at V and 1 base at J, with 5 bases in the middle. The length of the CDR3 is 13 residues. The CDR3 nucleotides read TGTGCCAGCTCACCAGGAGATAACTATGGCTACACCTTC. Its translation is CASSPGDNYGYTF.

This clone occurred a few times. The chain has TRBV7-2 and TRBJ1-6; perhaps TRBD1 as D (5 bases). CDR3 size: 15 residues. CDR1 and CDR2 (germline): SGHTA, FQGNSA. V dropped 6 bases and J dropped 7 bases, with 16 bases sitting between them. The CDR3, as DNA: TGTGCCAGCAGTCAATGGGGGGGAGGCAATTCACCCCTCCACTTT. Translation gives CASSQWGGGNSPLHF.

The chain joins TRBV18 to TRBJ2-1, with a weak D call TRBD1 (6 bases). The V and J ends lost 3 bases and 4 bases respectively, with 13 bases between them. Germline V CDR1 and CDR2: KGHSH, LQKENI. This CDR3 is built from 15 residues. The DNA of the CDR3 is TGTGCCAGCTCACCTACGGGACAAGCATACAATGAGCAGTTCTTC. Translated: CASSPTGQAYNEQFF.

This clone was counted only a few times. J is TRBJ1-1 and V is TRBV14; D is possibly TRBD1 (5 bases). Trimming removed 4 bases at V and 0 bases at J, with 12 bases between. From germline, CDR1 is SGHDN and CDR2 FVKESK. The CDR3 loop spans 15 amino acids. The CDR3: CASSPRGSMNTEAFF. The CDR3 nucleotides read TGTGCCAGCAGCCCGAGGGGTTCAATGAACACTGAAGCTTTCTTT. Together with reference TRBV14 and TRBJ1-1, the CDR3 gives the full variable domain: EAGVTQFPSHSVIEKGQTVTLRCDPISGHDNLYWYRRVMGKEIKFLLHFVKESKQDESGMPNNRFLAERTGGTYSTLKVQPAELEDSGVYFCASSPRGSMNTEAFFGQGTRLTVV.

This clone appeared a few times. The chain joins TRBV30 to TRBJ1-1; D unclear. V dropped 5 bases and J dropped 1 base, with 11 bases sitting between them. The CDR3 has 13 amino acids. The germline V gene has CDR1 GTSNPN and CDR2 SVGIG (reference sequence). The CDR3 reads CAWQTSGNTEAFF. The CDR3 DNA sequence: TGTGCCTGGCAGACGTCAGGGAACACTGAAGCTTTCTTT.

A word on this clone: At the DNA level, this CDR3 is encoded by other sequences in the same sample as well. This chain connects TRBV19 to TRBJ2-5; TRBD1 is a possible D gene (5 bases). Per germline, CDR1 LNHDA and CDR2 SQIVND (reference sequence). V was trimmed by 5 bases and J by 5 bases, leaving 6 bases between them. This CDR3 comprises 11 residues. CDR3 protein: CASSAGETQYF. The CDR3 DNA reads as TGTGCCAGTAGTGCAGGGGAGACCCAGTACTTC.

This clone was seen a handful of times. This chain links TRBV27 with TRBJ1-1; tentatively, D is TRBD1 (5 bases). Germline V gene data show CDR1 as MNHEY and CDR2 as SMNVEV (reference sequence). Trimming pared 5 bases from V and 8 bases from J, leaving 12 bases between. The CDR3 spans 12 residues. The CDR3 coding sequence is TGTGCCAGCAGTACCCTAGGGGAGGAAGCTTTCTTT. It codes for CASSTLGEEAFF.

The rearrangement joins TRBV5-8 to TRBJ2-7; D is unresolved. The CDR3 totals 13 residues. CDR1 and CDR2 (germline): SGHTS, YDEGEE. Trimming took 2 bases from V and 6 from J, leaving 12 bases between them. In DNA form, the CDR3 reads TGTGCCAGCAGCTTAGCCAGGCCCTCCGAGCAGTACTTC. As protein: CASSLARPSEQYF.

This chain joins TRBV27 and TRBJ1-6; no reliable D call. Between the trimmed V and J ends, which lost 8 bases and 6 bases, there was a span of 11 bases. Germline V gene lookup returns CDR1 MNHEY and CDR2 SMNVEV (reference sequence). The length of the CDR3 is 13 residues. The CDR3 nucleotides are TGTGCCAGCGGGAGACAACCTAATTCACCCCTCCACTTT. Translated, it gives CASGRQPNSPLHF.

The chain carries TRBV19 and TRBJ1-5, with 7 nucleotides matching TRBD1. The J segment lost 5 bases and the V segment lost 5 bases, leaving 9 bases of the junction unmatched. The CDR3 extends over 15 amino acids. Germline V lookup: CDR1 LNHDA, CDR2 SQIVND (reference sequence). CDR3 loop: CASSWSQGGDQPQHF. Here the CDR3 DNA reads TGTGCCAGTAGTTGGTCGCAGGGGGGGGATCAGCCCCAGCATTTT.

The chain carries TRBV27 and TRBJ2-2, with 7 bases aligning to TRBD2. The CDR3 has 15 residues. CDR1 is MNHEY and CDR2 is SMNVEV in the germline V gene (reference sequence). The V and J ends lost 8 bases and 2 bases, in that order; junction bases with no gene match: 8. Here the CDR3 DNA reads TGTGCCAGCTCCCCGAGCGGGATCAACACCGGGGAGCTGTTTTTT. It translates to CASSPSGINTGELFF.

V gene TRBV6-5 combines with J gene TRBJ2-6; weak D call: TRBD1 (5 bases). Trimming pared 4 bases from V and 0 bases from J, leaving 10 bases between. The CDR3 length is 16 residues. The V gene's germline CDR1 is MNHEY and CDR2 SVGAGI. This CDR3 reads CASSSQATSGANVLTF. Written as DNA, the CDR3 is TGTGCCAGCAGTTCACAGGCCACCTCTGGGGCCAACGTCCTGACTTTC.

Here the CDR3 reads CSVEFGRTDTQYF. DNA of the CDR3: TGCAGCGTTGAATTTGGGAGGACAGATACGCAGTATTTT. The chain joins TRBV29-1 to TRBJ2-3; a weak D match, TRBD2 (6 bases). The CDR3 totals 13 residues. Germline lookup yields CDR1 SQVTM and CDR2 ANQGSEA. Trimming stripped 2 bases from V and 3 bases from J, with 9 bases between.

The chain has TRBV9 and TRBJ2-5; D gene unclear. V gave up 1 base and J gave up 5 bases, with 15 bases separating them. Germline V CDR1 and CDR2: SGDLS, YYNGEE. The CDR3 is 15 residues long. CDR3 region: CASSVSPLNEETQYF. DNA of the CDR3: TGTGCCAGCAGCGTATCCCCACTTAACGAGGAGACCCAGTACTTC. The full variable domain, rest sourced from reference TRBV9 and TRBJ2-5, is DSGVTQTPKHLITATGQRVTLRCSPRSGDLSVYWYQQSLDQGLQFLIQYYNGEERAKGNILERFSAQQFPDLHSELNLSSLELGDSALYFCASSVSPLNEETQYFGPGTRLLVL.

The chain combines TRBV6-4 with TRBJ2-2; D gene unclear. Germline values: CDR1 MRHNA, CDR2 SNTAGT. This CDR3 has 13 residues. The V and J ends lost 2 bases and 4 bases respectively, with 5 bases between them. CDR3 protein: CASSDLTTGELFF. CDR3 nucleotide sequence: TGTGCCAGCAGTGACCTCACCACCGGGGAGCTGTTTTTT.

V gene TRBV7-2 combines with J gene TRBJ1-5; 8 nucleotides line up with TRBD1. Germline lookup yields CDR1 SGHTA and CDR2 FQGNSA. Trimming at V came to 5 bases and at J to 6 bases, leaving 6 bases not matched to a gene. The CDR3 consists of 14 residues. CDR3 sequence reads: CASSIDRGRQPQHF. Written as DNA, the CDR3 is TGTGCCAGCAGCATTGACAGGGGACGTCAGCCCCAGCATTTT.

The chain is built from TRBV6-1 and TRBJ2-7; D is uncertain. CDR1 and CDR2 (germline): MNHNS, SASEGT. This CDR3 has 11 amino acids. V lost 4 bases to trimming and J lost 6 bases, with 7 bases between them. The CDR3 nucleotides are TGTGCCAGCAGTGTACACTTCGAGCAGTACTTC. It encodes CASSVHFEQYF.

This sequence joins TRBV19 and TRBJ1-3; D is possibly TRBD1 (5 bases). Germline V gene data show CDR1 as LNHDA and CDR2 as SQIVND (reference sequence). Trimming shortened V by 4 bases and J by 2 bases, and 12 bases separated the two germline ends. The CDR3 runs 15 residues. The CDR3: CASSKQGGTGNTIYF. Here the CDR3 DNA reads TGTGCCAGTAGTAAGCAGGGTGGAACTGGAAACACCATATATTTT. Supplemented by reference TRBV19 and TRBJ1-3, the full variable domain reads DGGITQSPKYLFRKEGQNVTLSCEQNLNHDAMYWYRQDPGQGLRLIYYSQIVNDFQKGDIAEGYSVSREKKESFPLTVTSAQKNPTAFYLCASSKQGGTGNTIYFGEGSWLTVV.